This entry features one T cell receptor (beta chain) sequence. Its antigen is unidentified. This CDR3 has 11 residues. Germline V gene data show CDR1 as DFQATT and CDR2 as SNEGSKA (reference sequence). This sample was taken from a study of T-cell memory formation after mild COVID-19. At the level of the study: In these data, TCR clusters were largely donor specific.

The study's findings and limits: Later expanders leaned CD4+, whereas day 15 to 85 contracting clones were balanced CD4/CD8. Nothing confirmed that second-wave clones peaking on day 37 were specific for SARS-CoV-2. Contracting CD4+ clones were located mainly in CM and EM, and CD8+ clones in EMRA.

In TCRdb, the 5' RACE reads were re-called with MiXCR into one record per CDR3 protein. The sample has about 290,000 distinct CDR3 sequences, about a sixth seen once. The sequenced sample consisted of PBMCs or a T cell subset sorted from them (not recorded which). This receptor was obtained from a man younger than 35 who had mild COVID-19 (a few samples of this study predate the infection). Cell type and time point are not known. The genes are TRBV20-1 and TRBJ2-3, with D maybe TRBD2 (6 bases). The CDR3 sequence: CRVGGTHTQYF. The CDR3 DNA follows: TGCAGAGTGGGAGGTACCCATACGCAGTATTTT.